The 32 T cell receptor beta chains below all came from one sample that was sequenced in a study of T-cell reconstitution after alpha-beta-depleted transplantation in children. Unique molecular identifiers were used to barcode this TCRbeta library. TCRdb passed the PCR reads through MiXCR, listing each CDR3 protein once. The sample lists approximately 980,000 distinct CDR3 sequences, about 26% occurring once. The sample consisted of PBMCs, mostly from graft donor cells, taken 360 days after TCRalphabeta/CD19-depleted stem cell transplant. Receptors originate from a boy less than two years old who had a stem cell transplant for SCID, so the T cells may come from the graft donor.

The V and J genes are TRBV12-3 or TRBV12-4 and TRBJ2-7; D not resolved. CDR3 size: 12 residues. Trimming stripped 8 bases from V and 2 bases from J, with 10 bases between. CDR3 bases: TGTGCCAGCGGGGTCCTCACCTACGAGCAGTACTTC. Translation gives CASGVLTYEQYF.

This clonotype occurred a few times. This rearrangement joins TRBV12-5 to TRBJ1-3, with TRBD1 identical over 7 bases. Germline V gene data show CDR1 as LGHNT and CDR2 as FRNRAP. CDR3 size: 15 residues. The J segment lost 7 bases and the V segment lost 4 bases, leaving 10 bases of the junction unmatched. CDR3 DNA sequence: TGTGCTAGTGGTTCCTCGGGACAGTCGGCGAACACCATATATTTT. It yields the protein CASGSSGQSANTIYF.

This clonotype was detected only a few times. This chain connects TRBV20-1 to TRBJ1-5; 7 bases agree with TRBD1. Germline trimming cut 0 bases from V and 6 bases from J; bases unmatched to any gene: 2. The CDR3 consists of 13 residues. The germline gives CDR1 DFQATT, CDR2 SNEGSKA (reference sequence). CDR3 in amino acids: CSARDRGLQPQHF. CDR3 in DNA: TGCAGTGCTAGAGATAGGGGGCTTCAGCCCCAGCATTTT.

The chain links TRBV29-1 to TRBJ1-1; D ambiguous. Germline CDR1 and CDR2: SQVTM and ANQGSEA. V lost 3 bases and J lost 0, with 8 bases in between. This CDR3 spans 13 amino acids. CDR3 nucleotides: TGCAGCGTTGAGAGGGTTTTGAACACTGAAGCTTTCTTT. Residues: CSVERVLNTEAFF.

The J gene is TRBJ2-1, the V gene TRBV4-2; D is uncertain. The length of the CDR3 is 16 residues. CDR1 LGHNA and CDR2 YNFKEQ come from the germline V gene. The V end lost 0 bases, the J end lost 4 bases, and 13 bases lay between the germline ends. The CDR3 region has the DNA TGTGCCAGCAGCCAAGATGAGGTCTGGCCTTACAATGAGCAGTTCTTC. Translated: CASSQDEVWPYNEQFF.

The rearrangement uses TRBV7-9 and TRBJ2-7, with D possibly being TRBD1 or TRBD2 (7 bases each). Trimming cost V 7 bases and J 2 bases, with 15 bases left between them. This CDR3 has 14 residues. Germline lookup yields CDR1 SEHNR and CDR2 FQNEAQ (reference sequence). This chain's CDR3 is CASNQGGAAYEQYF. DNA for the CDR3: TGTGCCAGCAACCAGGGGGGGGCGGCCTACGAGCAGTACTTC.

This clonotype was picked up a small number of times. The genes are TRBV5-1 and TRBJ1-4; D not resolved. The CDR3 consists of 13 residues. From germline, CDR1 is SGHRS and CDR2 YFSETQ. V dropped 4 bases and J dropped 6 bases, with 10 bases sitting between them. The CDR3 loop is CASSGGGHEKLFF. CDR3 sequence (DNA): TGCGCCAGCAGCGGCGGAGGACATGAAAAACTGTTTTTT. Based on the CDR3 plus reference TRBV5-1 and TRBJ1-4, the full variable domain is KAGVTQTPRYLIKTRGQQVTLSCSPISGHRSVSWYQQTPGQGLQFLFEYFSETQRNKGNFPGRFSGRQFSNSRSEMNVSTLELGDSALYLCASSGGGHEKLFFGSGTQLSVL.

This clonotype was counted between two and nine times. The chain carries TRBV4-2 and TRBJ2-7; D not resolved. From germline, CDR1 is LGHNA and CDR2 YNFKEQ. CDR3 length: 15 residues. Trimming took off 2 bases at V and 3 bases at J, with 14 bases between the two ends. CDR3 amino acids: CASSQSRALSYEQYF. DNA for the CDR3: TGTGCCAGCAGCCAATCCCGGGCCCTTAGCTACGAGCAGTACTTC.

V gene TRBV5-1 combines with J gene TRBJ1-1; D uncertain. The CDR3 has 14 amino acids. Germline CDR1 reads SGHRS; CDR2 reads YFSETQ. Trimming removed 6 bases from V and 1 base from J, with 13 bases in between. As DNA, the CDR3 is TGCGCCAGCATCCCGGACCAGCCGAACACTGAAGCTTTCTTT. Protein product: CASIPDQPNTEAFF.

This clonotype appeared a few times. The chain uses TRBV4-1 and TRBJ2-1; perhaps TRBD1 as D (5 bases). The V gene's germline CDR1 is MGHRA and CDR2 YSYEKL. V was cut by 0 bases and J by 2 bases, with 8 bases left in between. The CDR3 is 15 residues long. The CDR3 DNA reads as TGCGCCAGCAGCCAAGAAGGGGCAGCCTACAATGAGCAGTTCTTC. Translating gives CASSQEGAAYNEQFF.

CDR3 sequence (DNA): TGCGCCAGCGGCCCCCGGGGCGGAGATACGCAGTATTTT. Amino acids: CASGPRGGDTQYF. The rearrangement uses TRBV4-1 and TRBJ2-3, with D perhaps assigned TRBD1 or TRBD2 (5 bases each). The CDR3 has 13 residues. Germline CDR1 reads MGHRA; CDR2 reads YSYEKL. The V gene lost 8 bases and the J gene lost 5 bases, with 14 bases spanning the gap.

The V and J genes are TRBV9 and TRBJ2-6; D unresolved. The CDR3 is 16 residues long. The germline CDR1 and CDR2 sequences are SGDLS and YYNGEE. The V gene lost 3 bases and the J gene lost 0 bases, with 10 bases spanning the gap. The CDR3 region is CASSGALPSGANVLTF. The CDR3 nucleotides read TGTGCCAGCAGCGGAGCCTTGCCCTCTGGGGCCAACGTCCTGACTTTC.

At least ten counts were recorded for this clonotype. This chain joins TRBV6-2 or TRBV6-3 and TRBJ2-1, with no clear D. Germline CDR1 MNHEY, CDR2 SVGEGT. This CDR3 has 12 residues. The V gene lost 0 bases and the J gene lost 14 bases, with 11 bases spanning the gap. The CDR3 loop is CASSYSGLVEFF. CDR3 DNA: TGTGCCAGCAGTTACTCCGGGCTTGTAGAGTTCTTC.

This chain uses TRBV25-1 with TRBJ2-3; D is unclear. The CDR3 sequence is 15 residues long. Germline V CDR1 and CDR2: MGHDK, SYGVNS. Trimming took off 0 bases at V and 6 bases at J, with 13 bases between the two ends. DNA of the CDR3: TGTGCCAGCAGTGAATACGCGGAAGACGCCGATACGCAGTATTTT. It encodes CASSEYAEDADTQYF.

The chain combines TRBV5-1 with TRBJ2-3; possibly TRBD1 for D (6 bases). CDR3 length: 14 amino acids. The germline CDR1 and CDR2 sequences are SGHRS and YFSETQ. Between the trimmed V and J ends, which lost 4 bases and 6 bases, there was a span of 15 bases. The CDR3 is CASSADRPGDTQYF. CDR3 nucleotides: TGCGCCAGCAGCGCCGACAGGCCCGGGGATACGCAGTATTTT.

This clonotype was counted once. This chain links TRBV12-3 or TRBV12-4 with TRBJ2-5; D remains unclear. Trimming shortened V by 6 bases and J by 0 bases, and 11 bases separated the two germline ends. The CDR3 has 14 residues. The CDR3 protein is CASRNSLYQETQYF. For the CDR3, the DNA is TGTGCCAGCAGGAACTCGCTCTACCAAGAGACCCAGTACTTC.

This clonotype was recorded a few times. The chain combines TRBV5-1 with TRBJ2-3; 15 bases map to TRBD2. CDR1 is SGHRS, CDR2 YFSETQ, per germline. The V segment lost 7 bases and the J segment 9 bases; nucleotides outside the gene matches: 3. CDR3 size: 13 residues. The CDR3 DNA sequence: TGCGCCAGCGGACTAGCGGGGGGGCACACGCAGTATTTT. Translation gives CASGLAGGHTQYF. Supplemented by reference TRBV5-1 and TRBJ2-3, the full variable domain reads KAGVTQTPRYLIKTRGQQVTLSCSPISGHRSVSWYQQTPGQGLQFLFEYFSETQRNKGNFPGRFSGRQFSNSRSEMNVSTLELGDSALYLCASGLAGGHTQYFGPGTRLTVL.

This clonotype has more than one count but fewer than ten. This chain connects TRBV29-1 to TRBJ2-3, with D perhaps TRBD1 or TRBD2 (5 bases each). The CDR3 spans 12 residues. CDR1 and CDR2 (germline): SQVTM, ANQGSEA. V was clipped by 4 bases and J by 3 bases, with 8 bases between them. CDR3 sequence (DNA): TGCAGCGTTGCCGGGGCTACAGATACGCAGTATTTT. Translated: CSVAGATDTQYF.

The gene calls are TRBV12-3 or TRBV12-4 and TRBJ2-7, with a possible D match to TRBD1 (5 bases). This CDR3 is 13 amino acids long. Trimming removed 2 bases at V and 9 bases at J, with 14 bases between. This CDR3 reads CASSLNEARAQYF. The CDR3 DNA reads as TGTGCCAGCAGTTTAAATGAAGCCAGGGCGCAGTACTTC.

This clonotype was observed a handful of times. V is TRBV7-6 and J is TRBJ2-3; 8 bases map to TRBD1. The CDR3 runs to 17 residues. The V gene's germline CDR1 is SGHVS and CDR2 FNYEAQ. Trimming at V came to 5 bases and at J to 2 bases, leaving 12 bases not matched to a gene. CDR3 region: CASSPLLGDRTTDTQYF. The CDR3 bases are TGTGCCAGCAGCCCGCTACTTGGGGACAGGACCACAGATACGCAGTATTTT.

This clonotype was detected only a few times. The chain couples TRBV6-5 to TRBJ1-5; D is undetermined. Trimming cost V 5 bases and J 5 bases, with 16 bases left between them. This CDR3 comprises 15 residues. Germline values: CDR1 MNHEY, CDR2 SVGAGI. The CDR3 DNA reads as TGTGCCAGCAGTACCTCGGGCCCCTACGATCAGCCCCAGCATTTT. Translating gives CASSTSGPYDQPQHF.

The chain recombines TRBV5-1 with TRBJ2-5; D might be TRBD2 (5 bases). CDR1 and CDR2 from the germline V gene are SGHRS and YFSETQ. V shed 2 bases and J shed 5 bases, with 16 bases lying between them. The CDR3 is 15 residues long. The CDR3: CASSFLTTSGETQYF. CDR3 bases: TGCGCCAGCAGCTTTCTGACTACAAGTGGGGAGACCCAGTACTTC.

The chain recombines TRBV5-1 with TRBJ1-1; 7 bases agree with TRBD1. Per the germline V gene, CDR1 is SGHRS and CDR2 is YFSETQ. The CDR3 contains 15 residues. J was trimmed by 5 bases and V by 6 bases; bases with no gene match: 13. The DNA for the CDR3 is TGCGCCAGCACCTCGACAGGGTGGAGGGGAACTGAAGCTTTCTTT. Amino acid sequence: CASTSTGWRGTEAFF.

V usage is TRBV4-2 and J usage is TRBJ1-1, with D unclear. The CDR3 has 14 amino acids. V lost 0 bases to trimming and J lost 4 bases, with 9 bases between them. Germline CDR1 reads LGHNA; CDR2 reads YNFKEQ. CDR3 in DNA: TGTGCCAGCAGCCAAGATAACGGACCCACTGAAGCTTTCTTT. It translates to CASSQDNGPTEAFF.

V usage is TRBV20-1 and J usage is TRBJ2-5; 8 nucleotides agree with TRBD2. The CDR3 totals 12 residues. J was trimmed by 5 bases and V by 7 bases; bases with no gene match: 6. Germline lookup yields CDR1 DFQATT and CDR2 SNEGSKA (reference sequence). This chain's CDR3 is CSVGGGRETQYF. The CDR3 bases are TGCAGTGTAGGCGGGGGGCGGGAGACCCAGTACTTC.

This clonotype was recorded a few times. The rearrangement joins TRBV2 to TRBJ2-1; D possibly matches TRBD1 or TRBD2 (5 bases each). Trimming took 0 bases from V and 15 from J, leaving 18 bases between them. Germline lookup yields CDR1 SNHLY and CDR2 FYNNEI. The CDR3 totals 14 residues. CDR3 sequence (DNA): TGTGCCAGCAGTGAAGCGGTTGGGGCAGGAGGTGGGTTCTTC. It is translated as CASSEAVGAGGGFF.

This sequence joins TRBV5-1 and TRBJ1-1; D not certain. The germline CDR1 and CDR2 sequences are SGHRS and YFSETQ. This CDR3 region has 18 residues. Trimming took off 1 base at V and 1 base at J, with 20 bases between the two ends. The CDR3 sequence: CASSLSNRARQPNTEAFF. CDR3 DNA sequence: TGCGCCAGCAGCTTGTCTAACCGGGCCAGACAACCGAACACTGAAGCTTTCTTT.

This clonotype has only one observation. Germline and junction disagree at one end, which may indicate a read error. The chain employs TRBV20-1 and TRBJ2-7; the D is unclear. CDR3 length: 13 residues. The germline V gene has CDR1 DFQATT and CDR2 SNEGSKA (reference sequence). The DNA for the CDR3 is TGCAGTGCTAGTGCGGCGGTCTCCAACGAGCAGTACTTC. Protein product: CSASAAVSNEQYF.

There are a few counts of this clonotype. CDR3 nucleotides: TGTGCCAGCAGCTTAGTGGGGCGGGGGGGCCTCAATGAGCAGTTCTTC. Amino acids: CASSLVGRGGLNEQFF. This sequence joins TRBV7-2 and TRBJ2-1, with 9 bases that match TRBD2. J was trimmed by 6 bases and V by 1 base; bases with no gene match: 7. The CDR3 consists of 16 residues. Germline V gene data show CDR1 as SGHTA and CDR2 as FQGNSA.

The chain employs TRBV15 and TRBJ2-2; possibly TRBD2 for D (6 bases). CDR3 length: 16 residues. V shed 3 bases and J shed 5 bases, with 16 bases lying between them. CDR1 LNHNV and CDR2 YYDKDF come from the germline V gene (reference sequence). CDR3 residues: CATSSPALGGTGELFF. As DNA, the CDR3 is TGTGCCACCAGCAGCCCGGCCCTGGGGGGAACCGGGGAGCTGTTTTTT.

The J gene is TRBJ2-3, the V gene TRBV20-1, with D possibly TRBD2 on 6 matching bases. V was pared by 6 bases and J by 2 bases, with 21 bases between. The CDR3 is 16 residues long. The germline CDR1 and CDR2 sequences are DFQATT and SNEGSKA (reference sequence). The CDR3 here is CSADSSVGGDTDTQYF. The CDR3 DNA reads TGCAGTGCAGACAGTTCTGTCGGGGGAGACACAGATACGCAGTATTTT.

The V call is TRBV18, the J call TRBJ2-7, with 7 positions matching TRBD2. This CDR3 has 16 residues. The ends lost 2 bases at V and 3 bases at J; junction bases unmatched: 10. Germline V gene data show CDR1 as KGHSH and CDR2 as LQKENI. CDR3: CASSPMGLSAGYEQYF. In nucleotides, the CDR3 is TGTGCCAGCTCACCAATGGGACTATCGGCAGGCTACGAGCAGTACTTC.